The 31 T cell receptor beta chains below all came from one sample that was sequenced in a study of human T cells and chemical hapten exposure. One entry per CDR3 protein, called by TCRdb with MiXCR from the RACE reads. The table lists around 120,000 distinct CDR3 sequences, approximately 13% of them singletons. Time point of the sample: patch test 1, 2 weeks after DPC sensitization. Treatment of the sample: therapeutic diphenylcyclopropenone sensitization with weekly scalp DPC. Material: whole blood, obtained in connection with sensitization to the hapten diphenylcyclopropenone (DPC). Receptors originate from a man aged 18 to 35 with alopecia areata. Some clones in this sample may be carry-over from other donors' samples.

This clonotype was detected only a few times. The chain links TRBV7-2 to TRBJ1-5; D not resolved. The CDR3 spans 13 residues. CDR1 is SGHTA, CDR2 FQGNSA, per germline. V gave up 1 base and J gave up 5 bases, with 6 bases separating them. The CDR3 bases are TGTGCCAGCAGCTTAGATAAGGATCAGCCCCAGCATTTT. Protein sequence: CASSLDKDQPQHF.

This sequence joins TRBV9 and TRBJ2-3; 13 bases fit TRBD2. Germline V gene lookup returns CDR1 SGDLS and CDR2 YYNGEE. The trim removed 4 bases at V and 1 base at J, leaving 6 bases unmatched. The CDR3 contains 17 residues. CDR3: CASSSHGLAGGTDTQYF. The DNA for the CDR3 is TGTGCCAGCAGCAGCCATGGACTAGCGGGGGGCACAGATACGCAGTATTTT.

This chain links TRBV4-3 with TRBJ2-3; 10 nucleotides align to TRBD2. Germline V gene sequence: CDR1 LGHNA, CDR2 YSLEER. The CDR3 has 17 residues. V trimming: 0 bases; J trimming: 6 bases; junction bases outside the gene matches: 9. The CDR3 DNA reads as TGCGCCAGCAGCCAAGATCGTCAGCGGGGGGGCAGTGATACGCAGTATTTT. It specifies CASSQDRQRGGSDTQYF.

The V and J genes are TRBV20-1 and TRBJ2-6; no clear D gene. With 2 bases removed from V and 1 base from J, the gap between germline ends came to 6 bases. CDR1 and CDR2 (germline): DFQATT, SNEGSKA (reference sequence). The CDR3 consists of 14 residues. The CDR3 DNA reads TGCAGTGCTAGATGGGATTCTGGGGCCAACGTCCTGACTTTC. Its translation is CSARWDSGANVLTF.

This clonotype showed up many times. V is TRBV7-9 and J is TRBJ2-2; D gene unclear. Germline V CDR1 and CDR2: SEHNR, FQNEAQ (reference sequence). Trimming shortened V by 0 bases and J by 1 base, and 6 bases separated the two germline ends. The CDR3 runs 15 residues. This CDR3 reads CASSLALKNTGELFF. The DNA of the CDR3 is TGTGCCAGCAGCTTAGCGCTCAAGAACACCGGGGAGCTGTTTTTT.

This clonotype was seen a handful of times. This rearrangement joins TRBV25-1 to TRBJ2-3, with D unresolved. The ends were cut back, 3 bases at V and 0 bases at J, with 7 bases in the middle. CDR1 and CDR2 from the germline V gene are MGHDK and SYGVNS. This CDR3 spans 14 amino acids. The CDR3 protein is CASSDGASTDTQYF. In DNA, the CDR3 is TGTGCCAGCAGTGACGGAGCCAGCACAGATACGCAGTATTTT.

This clonotype was recorded a few times. The chain joins TRBV9 to TRBJ2-6; no clear D. CDR1 is SGDLS, CDR2 YYNGEE, per germline. The V end was cut by 2 bases, the J end by 0 bases, with 12 bases between. This CDR3 has 17 residues. The CDR3 DNA is TGTGCCAGCAGCGTCAATGCACAAGGCTCTGGGGCCAACGTCCTGACTTTC. This gives the protein CASSVNAQGSGANVLTF.

This clonotype was found a few times. CDR3 in amino acids: CSVGEGTGRYEQYF. CDR3 nucleotide sequence: TGCAGCGTTGGGGAAGGGACAGGGCGGTACGAGCAGTACTTC. The chain combines TRBV29-1 with TRBJ2-7; 9 nucleotides agree with TRBD1. V lost 4 bases and J lost 4; bases outside the gene matches: 8. From germline, CDR1 is SQVTM and CDR2 ANQGSEA. The CDR3 length is 14 residues.

This clonotype showed up just a few times. This chain links TRBV28 with TRBJ2-1; 9 nucleotides line up with TRBD2. This CDR3 region has 15 residues. Germline V gives CDR1 MDHEN, CDR2 SYDVKM. The V and J ends lost 11 bases and 9 bases, in that order; junction bases with no gene match: 17. CDR3 protein: CAARRGGGTFGEQFF. As DNA, the CDR3 is TGTGCCGCCCGCCGCGGGGGGGGCACGTTCGGTGAGCAGTTCTTC.

This clonotype turned up a few times. The chain has TRBV20-1 and TRBJ2-7; D not resolved. The CDR3 runs to 13 residues. Germline V gives CDR1 DFQATT, CDR2 SNEGSKA (reference sequence). V was clipped by 4 bases and J by 0 bases, with 10 bases between them. The CDR3 reads CSATNPRSYEQYV. The CDR3 nucleotides read TGCAGTGCTACTAACCCTCGCTCCTACGAGCAGTACGTC.

This CDR3 is CATSRGPGNTEAFF. CDR3 DNA sequence: TGTGCCACCAGCAGGGGCCCGGGGAACACTGAAGCTTTCTTT. The rearrangement joins TRBV15 to TRBJ1-1, with D uncertain. V was trimmed by 3 bases and J by 1 base, leaving 9 bases between them. In germline, CDR1 is LNHNV, CDR2 YYDKDF (reference sequence). CDR3 size: 14 residues.

The rearrangement links TRBV6-2 or TRBV6-3 to TRBJ2-3; the match to TRBD2 covers 9 bases. The germline gives CDR1 MNHEY, CDR2 SVGEGT. This CDR3 has 20 residues. V shed 0 bases, J shed 0 bases, and the junction held 13 bases outside the gene matches. CDR3 in amino acids: CASSYSVFTASGASTDTQYF. The CDR3 nucleotides are TGTGCCAGCAGTTACTCTGTTTTTACGGCTAGCGGGGCTAGCACAGATACGCAGTATTTT.

V usage is TRBV10-1 and J usage is TRBJ1-1, with a possible D match to TRBD1 (5 bases). The germline V gene has CDR1 WNHNN and CDR2 SYGVQD (reference sequence). This CDR3 has 17 residues. Trimming cost V 6 bases and J 2 bases, with 22 bases left between them. The CDR3 loop is CASSSTPAGGGNTEAFF. In DNA form, the CDR3 reads TGCGCCAGCAGCAGTACCCCAGCGGGGGGAGGTAACACTGAAGCTTTCTTT.

This clonotype was seen more than once but under ten times. The chain couples TRBV21-1 to TRBJ2-5. TRBV21-1 is classified as a pseudogene. The CDR3 is 13 residues long. The DNA for the CDR3 is TGTGCCAGCAGCAAAGGCTGGAAAGAGACCCAGTACTTC. Translated: CASSKGWKETQYF.

V is TRBV27 and J is TRBJ2-6; 7 bases agree with TRBD2. CDR1 and CDR2 from the germline V gene are MNHEY and SMNVEV (reference sequence). This CDR3 has 16 residues. V was pared by 1 base and J by 2 bases, with 2 bases of the junction left unmatched. The CDR3 region is CASSLWGGAGANVLTF. The CDR3 nucleotides are TGTGCCAGCAGTTTATGGGGGGGGGCTGGGGCCAACGTCCTGACTTTC. Full variable domain (outside the CDR3, taken from reference TRBV27 and TRBJ2-6): EAQVTQNPRYLITVTGKKLTVTCSQNMNHEYMSWYRQDPGLGLRQIYYSMNVEVTDKGDVPEGYKVSRKEKRNFPLILESPSPNQTSLYFCASSLWGGAGANVLTFGAGSRLTVL.

In this sample, this clonotype turned up a few times. The chain recombines TRBV4-3 with TRBJ2-5; D call uncertain. Germline V lookup: CDR1 LGHNA, CDR2 YSLEER. The CDR3 has 13 amino acids. V lost 0 bases to trimming and J lost 4 bases, with 6 bases between them. CDR3 in DNA: TGCGCCAGCAGCCAAGAGGTCAGAGAGACCCAGTACTTC. Its translation is CASSQEVRETQYF.

This clonotype was seen a few times. CDR3 nucleotides: TGCGCCAGCAGCGCCTCCGGGACAATGAATTCACCCCTCCACTTT. It codes for CASSASGTMNSPLHF. The chain is built from TRBV5-1 and TRBJ1-6; a possible D gene is TRBD1 (6 bases). V dropped 4 bases and J dropped 7 bases, with 15 bases sitting between them. Germline-derived CDR1 and CDR2 are SGHRS and YFSETQ. This CDR3 is 15 amino acids long.

This clonotype occurred a few times. CDR3 sequence: CASSLGQVSYNEQFF. In DNA form, the CDR3 reads TGTGCCAGCAGCTTAGGCCAGGTCTCCTACAATGAGCAGTTCTTC. The chain links TRBV7-7 to TRBJ2-1; D is unclear. V lost 1 base and J lost 0, with 7 bases in between. The length of the CDR3 is 15 residues. Germline V gene data show CDR1 as SSHAT and CDR2 as FNYEAQ (reference sequence).

This clonotype has more than one count but fewer than ten. Germline is not matched at one junction end, which may reflect a read error. The CDR3 DNA sequence: TGCGCCAGCAGCCCCTCGGGGGCAGGTGGAGACACCATATATTTT. Translation: CASSPSGAGGDTIYF. This chain joins TRBV10-1 and TRBJ1-3; possible D gene TRBD1, 6 bases. The CDR3 totals 15 residues. Germline V gene sequence: CDR1 WNHNN, CDR2 SYGVQD (reference sequence).

This clonotype has just a few counts. The rearrangement uses TRBV11-3 and TRBJ2-3; perhaps TRBD2 as D (7 bases). CDR1 and CDR2 from the germline V gene are SGHNT and YENEEA. Trimming took off 4 bases at V and 7 bases at J, with 15 bases between the two ends. The CDR3 consists of 14 residues. CDR3 residues: CASSYDPGGHTQYF. The CDR3 DNA reads TGTGCCAGCAGCTACGATCCCGGGGGGCATACGCAGTATTTT.

This clonotype was detected only a few times. This chain connects TRBV9 to TRBJ1-1; 7 nucleotides align to TRBD1. V lost 0 bases to trimming and J lost 3 bases; unmatched junction nucleotides: 5. This CDR3 contains 15 residues. Germline V lookup: CDR1 SGDLS, CDR2 YYNGEE. The CDR3 sequence is CASSVGSTGDTEAFF. The CDR3 DNA is TGTGCCAGCAGCGTAGGTTCCACAGGGGACACTGAAGCTTTCTTT.

The V call is TRBV4-2, the J call TRBJ2-7; D is possibly TRBD2 (6 bases). Deletions cut 0 bases from V and 3 bases from J, with 12 bases between. Germline assignment: CDR1 LGHNA and CDR2 YNFKEQ. The CDR3 runs to 15 residues. DNA for the CDR3: TGTGCCAGCAGCCAAGAACTACTAGCAGACTACGAGCAGTACTTC. Translated: CASSQELLADYEQYF.

The chain combines TRBV7-8 with TRBJ2-5; no definite D call. Germline V gene data show CDR1 as SGHVS and CDR2 as FQNEAQ. Trimming took off 4 bases at V and 1 base at J, with 4 bases between the two ends. The CDR3 consists of 12 residues. The CDR3 region has the DNA TGTGCCAGCAGCTCCTTCCAAGAGACCCAGTACTTC. It codes for CASSSFQETQYF.

This clonotype has just a few counts. The CDR3 region is CASSRGQVTEAFF. DNA for the CDR3: TGTGCCAGCAGCCGGGGACAGGTAACTGAAGCTTTCTTT. This chain joins TRBV7-9 and TRBJ1-1; TRBD1 aligns across 8 bases. Germline V gene lookup returns CDR1 SEHNR and CDR2 FQNEAQ (reference sequence). V shed 5 bases and J 5 bases; nucleotides not matched to a gene: 4. The CDR3 spans 13 residues.

This sequence joins TRBV28 and TRBJ2-4; D possibly uses TRBD1 or TRBD2 (5 bases each). The CDR3 contains 14 residues. Germline V gene sequence: CDR1 MDHEN, CDR2 SYDVKM. Trimming shortened V by 4 bases and J by 8 bases, and 15 bases separated the two germline ends. The CDR3 DNA reads as TGTGCCAGCAGTTCTGATCGGGGCCGGGACATTCAGTACTTC. Amino acid sequence: CASSSDRGRDIQYF. The full variable domain, its missing parts supplied by reference TRBV28 and TRBJ2-4, is DVKVTQSSRYLVKRTGEKVFLECVQDMDHENMFWYRQDPGLGLRLIYFSYDVKMKEKGDIPEGYSVSREKKERFSLILESASTNQTSMYLCASSSDRGRDIQYFGAGTRLSVL.

In DNA, the CDR3 is TGTGCCAGCAGTGGTGACAGAAACTTCTATGGCTACACCTTC. Protein: CASSGDRNFYGYTF. The J gene is TRBJ1-2, the V gene TRBV28; D might be TRBD1 (5 bases). The CDR3 spans 14 residues. Looked up from germline, CDR1 is MDHEN and CDR2 is SYDVKM. V was cut by 5 bases and J by 4 bases, with 14 bases left in between.

The table lists this clonotype with a few counts. The chain is built from TRBV6-2 or TRBV6-3 and TRBJ2-7, with no clear D. Germline loops: CDR1 MNHEY, CDR2 SVGEGT. V was pared by 2 bases and J by 0 bases, with 8 bases between. The CDR3 is made up of 14 amino acids. The CDR3 DNA reads as TGTGCCAGCAGTTACGCGAGTAGCTCCTACGAGCAGTACGTC. Translating it yields CASSYASSSYEQYV.

This clonotype was found a few times. CDR3 amino acids: CASSPHPTEFNQPQHF. In DNA form, the CDR3 reads TGTGCCAGCAGCCCTCACCCGACAGAGTTCAATCAGCCCCAGCATTTT. The genes are TRBV7-9 and TRBJ1-5, with D possibly matching TRBD1 (5 bases). V lost 5 bases, J lost 3 bases, and 17 bases lay in between. CDR1 and CDR2 from the germline V gene are SEHNR and FQNEAQ (reference sequence). This CDR3 region has 16 residues.

This clonotype was found a few times. The J gene is TRBJ1-1, the V gene TRBV19; D call uncertain. Trimming removed 3 bases from V and 1 base from J, with 12 bases in between. The CDR3 length is 15 residues. Germline assignment: CDR1 LNHDA and CDR2 SQIVND (reference sequence). The DNA of the CDR3 is TGTGCCAGTAGTATCCCCTCGGCTGGGAACACTGAAGCTTTCTTT. It yields the protein CASSIPSAGNTEAFF.

The chain combines TRBV28 with TRBJ1-1; D unclear. The CDR3 loop spans 16 amino acids. Trimming stripped 3 bases from V and 1 base from J, with 15 bases between. Per germline, CDR1 MDHEN and CDR2 SYDVKM. In DNA form, the CDR3 reads TGTGCCAGCAGTTTCGCGACACAGCGGTCGAACACTGAAGCTTTCTTT. This encodes CASSFATQRSNTEAFF.

This chain uses TRBV20-1 with TRBJ2-2, with D unresolved. The CDR3 covers 13 residues. Germline V gene data show CDR1 as DFQATT and CDR2 as SNEGSKA (reference sequence). V was clipped by 6 bases and J by 0 bases, with 8 bases between them. The CDR3 nucleotides are TGCAGTGCCCCTACGGCGAACACCGGGGAGCTGTTTTTT. Translation: CSAPTANTGELFF.